This TCR beta chain comes out of a study of T-cell memory formation after mild COVID-19. In the case of this clonotype: What it recognizes is unknown.

The CDR3 consists of 15 residues. The V gene's germline CDR1 is GTSNPN and CDR2 SVGIG (reference sequence). Losses at the gene ends were 5 bases for V and 0 bases for J; bases not matched to a gene: 5. TCRdb redid the calling of the 5' RACE reads with MiXCR, one entry per CDR3 protein. Among about 240,000 distinct CDR3 sequences listed, 7.5% to 10% were seen once. General study findings and limits: While clones contracting from day 15 to 85 were balanced between CD4 and CD8, later expanders leaned CD4+.

This receptor was obtained from a man younger than 30 who had mild COVID-19 (a few samples of this study predate the infection). Cell type and time point are not known. The rearrangement joins TRBV30 to TRBJ2-3, with 10 bases fitting TRBD2. Sequencing was carried out using PBMCs or a T cell subset sorted from them (not recorded which). Here the CDR3 reads CAWGLAGASTDTQYF. The DNA of the CDR3 is TGTGCCTGGGGGCTAGCGGGGGCCAGCACAGATACGCAGTATTTT.